The source of this T cell receptor (beta chain) is a study of PD-1 blockade in classical Hodgkin lymphoma. Study-wide points: Complete responders' diversity at baseline resembled that of newly diagnosed patients.

The CDR3 is 15 residues long. V lost 2 bases to trimming and J lost 4 bases; unmatched junction nucleotides: 5. CDR1 and CDR2 (germline): SGDLS, YYNGEE. Patients all relapsed after autologous stem cell transplantation, and there was variation in brentuximab vedotin exposure. Assay used: immunoSEQ multiplex PCR; TCRdb lists only in-frame clones, some missing. The table lists about 26,000 clones, 67% of them singletons. This clone appeared a single time. The antigen is undetermined. The material was peripheral blood mononuclear cells (PBMCs), obtained before the second cycle of nivolumab. The TCR sequence derives from a human donor with classical Hodgkin lymphoma. The rearrangement joins TRBV9 to TRBJ2-1; 8 bases are a match to TRBD1. CDR3: CASSVGQGTYNEQFF. CDR3 coding DNA: TGTGCCAGCAGCGTTGGACAGGGTACGTACAATGAGCAGTTCTTC.